The 9 T cell receptor beta chains presented below share a single source sample, sequenced in a study of T cells after yellow fever vaccination. A single record per CDR3 protein comes from TCRdb applying MiXCR to the 5' RACE reads. Among around 100,000 distinct CDR3 sequences listed, 8.4% were seen once. The source material was CD8+ T cells sorted from PBMCs, sampled 45 days after the yellow fever booster vaccination. The source of these receptors is a young man who received the YFV17D yellow fever vaccine.

This clonotype came up many times. The gene calls are TRBV9 and TRBJ2-2; D possibly uses TRBD1 or TRBD2 (5 bases each). The length of the CDR3 is 13 residues. The germline gives CDR1 SGDLS, CDR2 YYNGEE. Trimming left V 3 bases short and J 8 bases short, with 11 bases between. The CDR3 sequence is CASSGGRGGELFF. CDR3 DNA: TGTGCCAGCAGCGGGGGACGAGGGGGGGAGCTGTTTTTT.

This clonotype occurred a few times. This chain uses TRBV11-2 with TRBJ2-2, with 15 positions matching TRBD2. The germline CDR1 and CDR2 sequences are SGHAT and FQNNGV. The CDR3 is made up of 19 amino acids. With V trimmed by 0 bases and J by 0 bases, 2 bases remained unmatched. The CDR3 is CASSLEGTSGRSNTGELFF. In nucleotides, the CDR3 is TGTGCCAGCAGCTTAGAGGGGACTAGCGGGAGGTCGAACACCGGGGAGCTGTTTTTT.

Ten or more counts support this clonotype. The gene calls are TRBV15 and TRBJ2-3, with 9 bases lining up with TRBD1. V was pared by 8 bases and J by 3 bases, with 9 bases of the junction left unmatched. The CDR3 consists of 15 residues. Germline CDR1 reads LNHNV; CDR2 reads YYDKDF (reference sequence). As DNA, the CDR3 is TGTGCCACCGACTACGTTGGACAGGGGACAGATACGCAGTATTTT. It translates to CATDYVGQGTDTQYF.

This clonotype was recorded at least ten times. This rearrangement joins TRBV5-4 to TRBJ2-5; D could derive from TRBD1 or TRBD2 (6 bases each). Germline assignment: CDR1 SGHNT and CDR2 YYREEE (reference sequence). Between the trimmed V and J ends, which lost 1 base and 2 bases, there was a span of 9 bases. This CDR3 has 14 amino acids. CDR3 loop: CASSLPGAQETQYF. CDR3 in DNA: TGTGCCAGCAGCTTGCCGGGGGCTCAAGAGACCCAGTACTTC.

This clonotype came up many times. V usage is TRBV20-1 and J usage is TRBJ2-7; 10 nucleotides line up with TRBD2. The CDR3 length is 17 residues. The germline V gene has CDR1 DFQATT and CDR2 SNEGSKA (reference sequence). Germline trimming cut 0 bases from V and 1 base from J; bases unmatched to any gene: 9. The CDR3 sequence: CSARDGSGRAWSYEQYF. CDR3 in DNA: TGCAGTGCTAGAGATGGAAGCGGGAGGGCCTGGTCCTACGAGCAGTACTTC.

This clonotype was seen only a few times. The chain employs TRBV11-2 and TRBJ2-7, with D uncertain. The germline V gene encodes CDR1 SGHAT and CDR2 FQNNGV. Deletions cut 3 bases from V and 1 base from J, with 19 bases between. The CDR3 runs 17 residues. CDR3 bases: TGTGCCAGCAGCTTTTACCCCCCAGTTCTGGATTCCTACGAGCAGTACTTC. As protein: CASSFYPPVLDSYEQYF.

This clonotype was seen many times. The rearrangement joins TRBV11-2 to TRBJ2-1, with 7 bases that match TRBD1. V lost 5 bases, J lost 2 bases, and 3 bases stayed unmatched. The CDR3 runs 14 residues. Germline CDR1 and CDR2: SGHAT and FQNNGV. CDR3 protein: CASSPGTAYNEQFF. DNA of the CDR3: TGTGCCAGCAGCCCCGGGACAGCCTACAATGAGCAGTTCTTC.

In its sample, this clonotype was seen many times. V and J are TRBV20-1 and TRBJ2-1, with TRBD2 matching over 9 bases. J gave up 2 bases and V 5 bases, and 7 bases lay outside the gene matches. The CDR3 runs 15 residues. Germline V gene sequence: CDR1 DFQATT, CDR2 SNEGSKA (reference sequence). The CDR3 here is CSAGLAGSTYNEQFF. The CDR3, as DNA: TGCAGTGCTGGCCTAGCGGGATCGACCTACAATGAGCAGTTCTTC.

At least ten counts were recorded for this clonotype. The chain recombines TRBV5-1 with TRBJ2-5; a possible D gene is TRBD2 (6 bases). The ends were cut back, 5 bases at V and 4 bases at J, with 18 bases in the middle. Germline V lookup: CDR1 SGHRS, CDR2 YFSETQ. The CDR3 is 15 amino acids. The CDR3 sequence is CASSQSGSFGETQYF. The CDR3 DNA reads TGCGCCAGCAGTCAGTCCGGGAGTTTCGGAGAGACCCAGTACTTC.